This TCR beta chain was obtained from a study of T cells in localized non-small cell lung cancer. Worth noting for this clone: An end of the junction differs from the germline gene, which may be a read error.

Per the germline V gene, CDR1 is SGHVS and CDR2 is FNYEAQ. This CDR3 comprises 14 residues. Using immunoSEQ multiplex PCR, the repertoire was profiled, and TCRdb retains in-frame clones only, with some absent. The sample shows around 2,800 clones, 25% to 35% of them seen only once. This receptor was obtained from a woman aged 35-70 years with stage III lung adenocarcinoma. The V and J genes are TRBV7-6 and TRBJ2-1, with a tentative D call TRBD2 (5 bases). The input for sequencing was lung tumor tissue, taken before any cancer treatment. The CDR3: CASSFRGLYDEQFF. The DNA for the CDR3 is TGTGCCAGCAGCTTCCGTGGACTCTACGATGAGCAGTTCTTC. Complete variable domain (other parts from reference TRBV7-6 and TRBJ2-1): GAGVSQSPRYKVTKRGQDVALRCDPISGHVSLYWYRQALGQGPEFLTYFNYEAQQDKSGLPNDRFSAERPEGSISTLTIQRTEQRDSAMYRCASSFRGLYDEQFFGPGTRLTVL.